This T cell receptor beta chain was documented in a study of graft-versus-host responses after intestinal transplantation (dated by TCRdb to the early 2020s). Turning to the overall study: Multivisceral, liver-intestinal, or isolated intestinal transplants were received by the recipients. To identify alloreactive clones, pre-transplant mixed lymphocyte reaction products were sequenced and compared with unstimulated pre-transplant donor and recipient T cells. Instead of going to the commercial service, samples from a few later patients were sequenced in-house on an Illumina MiSeq and processed with MiXCR. Every recipient was given anti-thymocyte globulin induction, followed by roughly 3 years of maintenance tacrolimus and steroids. After intestinal transplantation, graft-versus-host and host-versus-graft alloreactive T cell clones were followed in the graft, circulation and bone marrow using bulk TCR-beta CDR3 sequencing. A cohort of roughly 25 intestinal transplant recipients, including one retransplant, was enrolled, and 3 patients lacking pretransplant specimens were excluded. Donor T cell macrochimerism was defined as a peak of at least 4% donor T cells among recipient peripheral blood mononuclear cells. What the authors observed across the whole study: The conclusions were limited by the relatively low number and heterogeneity of the intestinal transplant patients. In the allografts of patients with donor T cell macrochimerism, GvH to HvG T cell clonal ratios were high. Early after transplant, declines in HvG clones were associated with peak levels of circulating GvH clones. GvH clones turned up in recipient bone marrow, with some appearing earlier in ileal mucosa or blood, a pattern consistent with an intestinal mucosal origin.

The cysteine opens and the phenylalanine closes a CDR3 of 12 amino acids. The read is trimmed to its CDR3 DNA, 36 bases read in frame from base 1. Trimming removed 3 bases from V and 7 bases from J, leaving 10 bases between the germline ends. The germline V gene specifies LGHNT as CDR1 and FRNRAP as CDR2. The sample's time point label, in plain terms: cells obtained before transplantation from donor or recipient. CD3+CD4+ and CD3+CD8+ populations were FACS-sorted from unstimulated pre-transplant donor and recipient cells taken from spleen or lymph nodes. Libraries were constructed by the immunoSEQ multiplex PCR assay. In most patients, genomic DNA was isolated using the Qiagen DNeasy Blood and Tissue Kit and sent frozen to Adaptive Biotechnologies for TCR sequencing. For most patients, high-throughput TCR-beta CDR3 sequencing of genomic DNA was performed by Adaptive Biotechnologies. Per the original workflow: TCR sequencing data for around 19 patients were retrieved from Adaptive's ImmunoSEQ software; three other patients were processed with MiXCR and VDJtools. CD4 versus CD8 sorting errors were corrected by removing sequences found in both subsets at a frequency ratio below 5:1. CDR3 nucleotide sequences shared between donor and recipient were removed because the origin of such sequences could not be assigned. To be classed as alloreactive, a clone needed at least 2-fold expansion over unstimulated cells and a minimum CFSE-low frequency of 0.002% (template counts) or 0.001% (read counts). Mappable clones were those detected in sequenced pre-transplant spleen, lymph node, or MLR CFSE-low populations of the donor or recipient. The cumulative frequency of alloreactive clones was calculated as a percentage of all sequences, weighted by copy number. The table comes from immuneACCESS by way of TCRdb, which keeps in-frame sequences with V and J called. Part of the clones is missing from these tables; in studies checked, under half for an unresolved V gene and the rest for unknown reasons. That table is the source of V, J and clone size, and D and trimming were worked out from the DNA. The sample contains 85,000 to 110,000 clones, over 85% of them found a single time. The ten largest clones capture 0.9% to 1.5% of the sample.

A note on this clone: Its antigen is currently not known. No qualities accompany the bases; no much larger clone lies one base away.

The source material was unstimulated CD8+ T cells sorted from spleen or lymph node cells, sampled before intestinal transplant. The source is a human donor who received an intestinal transplant. The chain uses TRBV12-5 and TRBJ2-7, with the D call tentatively TRBD1 or TRBD2, each fitting 5 bases. The CDR3 corresponds to CASGLVGEEQYF. The DNA reads TGTGCTAGTGGTTTAGTGGGGGAAGAGCAGTACTTC.